This T cell receptor (beta chain) comes out of a study of T cells in tuberculosis. Points from the study as a whole: The stringent gate may have excluded weak CD1B-GMM tetramer binders.

The CDR3 is 16 residues long. Per germline, CDR1 SEHNR and CDR2 FQNEAQ (reference sequence). The junction had 4 bases not matched to a gene; V was cut back by 1 base and J by 4 bases. Profiling relied on immunoSEQ multiplex PCR, and the TCRdb table lists in-frame clones only, not all of them. The top ten clones hold 1.9% of a sample with 88,000 or so clones, approximately 91% of them seen once. Cells were sorted from thawed PBMC rested overnight and stained with GMM-loaded CD1B tetramer, viability dye and anti-CD3. C32 glucose monomycolate from Rhodococcus equi was loaded onto the CD1B tetramers. Before cryopreservation, the sorted PBMC lost their CD14-expressing monocytes. About 100,000 tetramer-negative cells were sorted from each donor.

This sequence was found in an adult woman with latent tuberculosis. The chain employs TRBV7-9 and TRBJ1-6, with TRBD1 matching 7 bases. Specimen: CD1b-GMM tetramer-negative cells sorted from PBMCs. The DNA for the CDR3 is TGTGCCAGCAGCTTAGAGGGACAGATTTATAATTCACCCCTCCACTTT. Translating it yields CASSLEGQIYNSPLHF. Filled out from reference TRBV7-9 and TRBJ1-6, the complete variable domain reads DTGVSQNPRHKITKRGQNVTFRCDPISEHNRLYWYRQTLGQGPEFLTYFQNEAQLEKSRLLSDRFSAERPKGSFSTLEIQRTEQGDSAMYLCASSLEGQIYNSPLHFGNGTRLTVT.